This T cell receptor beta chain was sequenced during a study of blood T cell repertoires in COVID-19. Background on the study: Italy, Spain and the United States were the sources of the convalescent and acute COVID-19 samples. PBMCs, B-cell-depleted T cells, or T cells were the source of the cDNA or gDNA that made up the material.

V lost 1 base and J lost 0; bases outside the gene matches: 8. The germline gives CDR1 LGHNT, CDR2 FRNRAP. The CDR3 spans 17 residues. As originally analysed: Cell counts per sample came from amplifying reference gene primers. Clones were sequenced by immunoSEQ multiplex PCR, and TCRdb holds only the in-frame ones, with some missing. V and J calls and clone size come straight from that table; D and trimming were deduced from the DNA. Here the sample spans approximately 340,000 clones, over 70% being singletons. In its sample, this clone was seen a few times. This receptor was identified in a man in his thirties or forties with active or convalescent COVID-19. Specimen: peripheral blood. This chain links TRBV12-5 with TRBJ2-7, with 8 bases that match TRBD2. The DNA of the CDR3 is TGTGCTAGTGGTTTGGCCCTTAGCGGGGTCCCCTCCTACGAGCAGTACTTC. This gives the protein CASGLALSGVPSYEQYF.